This paragraph reports one T cell receptor (beta chain). Its antigen is currently unknown. Reverse transcription of extracted RNA yielded cDNA, which provided the sequencing template. Data came from immunoSEQ multiplex PCR; TCRdb stores just in-frame clones and leaves some out. The data show 42,000 or so clones, over 85% seen once. Treatment: oral pan-JAK inhibitor, 5-10 mg twice daily. In alopecia areata patients, both lesional scalp punch biopsies and peripheral blood were collected. The sample is drawn from a study of CD8+ T cells in alopecia areata. Study-wide points: Among the cells sequenced in scalp samples are also the resident alphabeta T cells of normal skin. Expanded CD8+ clones among the top 100, as well as scalp clonality, were significantly decreased by tofacitinib.

Deletions cut 2 bases from V and 2 bases from J, with 10 bases between. The V gene's germline CDR1 is MDHEN and CDR2 SYDVKM. The CDR3 has 15 residues. The starting material was CD8+ T cells sorted from blood, obtained at week 24, from a patient treated with tofacitinib. The rearrangement links TRBV28 to TRBJ2-1; D remains ambiguous. This TCR came from a human donor with alopecia areata. CDR3 residues: CASSLASSTYNEQFF. The CDR3, as DNA: TGTGCCAGCAGTTTAGCCTCTTCAACCTACAATGAGCAGTTCTTC. The full variable domain, completed using reference TRBV28 and TRBJ2-1, is DVKVTQSSRYLVKRTGEKVFLECVQDMDHENMFWYRQDPGLGLRLIYFSYDVKMKEKGDIPEGYSVSREKKERFSLILESASTNQTSMYLCASSLASSTYNEQFFGPGTRLTVL.